This T cell receptor beta chain derives from a study of shared clonotypes between healthy human individuals. The wider study: CD4 naive and memory got three plates each, CD8 naive two, CD8 memory one. Overall study findings and caveats: Some clonotypes were shared by all four sorted-subset donors, while others were not shared. The non-shared ones had lower generation probabilities than the shared ones.

The assay was immunoSEQ multiplex PCR, and TCRdb's table has in-frame clones only and misses some. Counted here are 2 million to 3 million clones, more than 90% occurring once; the ten biggest clones make up around 0.15%. Researchers partitioned CD4+ cells into CD45RA+ naive and CD45RA-negative memory subsets. A remark on this clone: No antigen is known for it.

The source of this sequence is a man aged 18 to 29 in good health. The specimen was naive CD4+ T cells sorted from blood. Subset described: CD45RA+ positively selected.

The DNA of the CDR3 is TGCGCCAGCAGCCAAGCCTGGGGGGAGCAGTACTTC. It specifies CASSQAWGEQYF. V is TRBV4-1 and J is TRBJ2-7; D may correspond to TRBD1 or TRBD2 (5 bases each). Germline V gene sequence: CDR1 MGHRA, CDR2 YSYEKL. Trimming took off 1 base at V and 7 bases at J, with 8 bases between the two ends. This CDR3 is 12 amino acids long.